The clone carrying this T cell receptor beta chain has only one observation. Produced via immunoSEQ multiplex PCR; TCRdb's table is partial and in-frame only. The table includes some 44,000 clones, about 90% detected once. The J segment lost 10 bases and the V segment lost 2 bases, leaving 10 bases of the junction unmatched. Germline-derived CDR1 and CDR2 are SGHDT and YYEEEE. The CDR3 is made up of 15 amino acids. The data were taken from a study of T cell changes during pregnancy in multiple sclerosis. V is TRBV5-6 and J is TRBJ1-1; 11 nucleotides match TRBD1. The sequenced sample was CD4+ T cells from peripheral blood mononuclear cells, obtained after pregnancy. This receptor was taken from a female donor with multiple sclerosis, enrolled in a pregnancy study. CDR3 amino acids: CASSFYGQGAVGAFF. DNA for the CDR3: TGTGCCAGCAGCTTCTACGGACAGGGGGCTGTTGGAGCTTTCTTT.